This T cell receptor (beta chain) derives from a study of control samples from healthy donors and cancer patients. Here immunoSEQ multiplex PCR was the method, and the copy in TCRdb shows in-frame clones only, minus some. The table lists 170,000 or so clones, approximately 92% of them singletons. The material sequenced was blood. This TCR derives from a woman aged 40 to 50 in good health.

DNA for the CDR3: TGTGCCAGCAGCTTACTAGCTCGCGAGACCCAGTACTTC. Translated: CASSLLARETQYF. The chain carries TRBV11-2 and TRBJ2-5; TRBD2 is a possible D gene (5 bases). From germline, CDR1 is SGHAT and CDR2 FQNNGV. Between the trimmed V and J ends, which lost 2 bases and 5 bases, there was a span of 9 bases. The CDR3 extends over 13 amino acids.